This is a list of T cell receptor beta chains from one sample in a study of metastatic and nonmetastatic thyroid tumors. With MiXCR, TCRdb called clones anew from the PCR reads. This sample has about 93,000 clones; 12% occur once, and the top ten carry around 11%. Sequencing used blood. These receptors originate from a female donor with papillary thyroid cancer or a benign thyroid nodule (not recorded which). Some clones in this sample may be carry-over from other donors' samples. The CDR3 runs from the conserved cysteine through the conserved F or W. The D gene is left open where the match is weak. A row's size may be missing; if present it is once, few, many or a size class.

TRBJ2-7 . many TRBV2 TGTGCCAGCAGTGAACGGGTCGTGGGCTCCTACGAGCAGTACTTC CASSERVVGSYEQYF
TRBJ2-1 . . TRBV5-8 TGTGCCAGCAGCCGTCGCCGCGGTGTGGCCCACAATGAGCAGTTCTTC CASSRRRGVAHNEQFF
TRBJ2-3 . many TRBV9 TGTGCCAGCAGCGCCCCGGGGGATGGGACGGATACGCAGTATTTT CASSAPGDGTDTQYF
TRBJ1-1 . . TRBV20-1 TGCAGTGCTAGGCCGCACAGCTTGAACACTGAAGCTTTCTTT CSARPHSLNTEAFF
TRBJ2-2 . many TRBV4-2 TGTGCCAGCAGCCAAGGTGCGAACACCGGGGAGCTGTTTTTT CASSQGANTGELFF
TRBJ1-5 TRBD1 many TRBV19 TGTGCCAGTAGCGGTCAACAGGGGGGCAATCAGCCCCAGCATTTT CASSGQQGGNQPQHF
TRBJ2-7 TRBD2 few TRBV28 TGTGCCAGCGGCTACTCCGGACTAGCGGTGCTCTCCTACGAGCAGTACTTC CASGYSGLAVLSYEQYF
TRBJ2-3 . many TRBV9 TGTGCCAGCAGCGTAACCCCCACGGGTCAGGCAGATACGCAGTATTTT CASSVTPTGQADTQYF
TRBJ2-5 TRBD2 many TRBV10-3 TGTGCCATCAGTGAGTTAGCGGGAGGTAAGTACTTC CAISELAGGKYF
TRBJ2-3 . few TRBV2 TGTGCCAGCAGTGAAGGGGGGGGCGCAGATACGCAGTATTTT CASSEGGGADTQYF
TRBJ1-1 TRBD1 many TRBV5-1 TGCGCCAGCAGCTCTTCAGACATCACAGGGGTGACTGAAGCTTTCTTT CASSSSDITGVTEAFF
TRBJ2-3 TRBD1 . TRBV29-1 TGTAGCGCCCGACAGGGGCCAGATACGCAGTATTTT CSARQGPDTQYF
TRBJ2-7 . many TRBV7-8 TGTGCCAGCAGCATCAATAGAATGGGACTCTCCTACGAGCAGTACTTC CASSINRMGLSYEQYF
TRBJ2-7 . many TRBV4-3 TGCGCCAGCAGCCAAGTAAAGGGGAACTACGAGCAGTACTTC CASSQVKGNYEQYF
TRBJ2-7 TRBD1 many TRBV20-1 TGCAGTGCGGGACAGTTCTCCTACGAGCAGTACTTC CSAGQFSYEQYF
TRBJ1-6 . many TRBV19 TGTGCCAGTAGTTTGCTCATGGGTTCACCCCTCCACTTT CASSLLMGSPLHF
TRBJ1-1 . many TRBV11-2 TGTGCCAGCACGGTAGGGTTCGGTACTGAAGCTTTCTTT CASTVGFGTEAFF
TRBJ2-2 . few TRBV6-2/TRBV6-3 TGTGCCAGCAAGATATCGGACACCGGGGAGCTGTTTTTT CASKISDTGELFF
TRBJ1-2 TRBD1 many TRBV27 TGTGCCAGCAGTTCCACAGGGGCCTATGGCTACACCTTC CASSSTGAYGYTF
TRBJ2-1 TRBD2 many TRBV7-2 TGTGCCAGCAGCCCCGCGGGACTAGCGGGAGGTAGTAGTGAGCAGTTCTTC CASSPAGLAGGSSEQFF
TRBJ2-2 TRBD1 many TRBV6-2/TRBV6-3 TGTGCCAGCAGGAAGACAGGGGGTGACACCGGGGAGCTGTTTTTT CASRKTGGDTGELFF
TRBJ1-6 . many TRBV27 TGTGCCAGCAGACGGCGACAGAATAATTCACCCCTCCACTTT CASRRRQNNSPLHF
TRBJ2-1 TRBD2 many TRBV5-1 TGCGCCAGCAGCCCGAGACTAGCCGGGAGGGTAAGGGATGAGCAGTTCTTC CASSPRLAGRVRDEQFF
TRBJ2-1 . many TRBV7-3 TGTGCCAGCAGCCCCGGCGGTCTGGGTGAGCAGTTCTTC CASSPGGLGEQFF
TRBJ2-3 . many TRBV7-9 TGTGCCAGCAGCTTCGGAGGGGGAAGGGGGACCACAGATACGCAGTATTTT CASSFGGGRGTTDTQYF
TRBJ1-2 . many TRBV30 TGTGCCTGGAGTGTAACAGGGACGGGTGGCTACACCTTC CAWSVTGTGGYTF
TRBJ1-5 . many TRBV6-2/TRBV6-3 TGTGCCAGCAGCCCCAGGGGTGATTCTGATCAGCCCCAGCATTTT CASSPRGDSDQPQHF
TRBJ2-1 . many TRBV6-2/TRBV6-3 TGTGCCAGCAGTCCGGCTAGAAGCTCCTACAATGAGCAGTTCTTC CASSPARSSYNEQFF
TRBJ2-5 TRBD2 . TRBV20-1 TGCAGTGCTGTTAGCGGGGGGTTGAAGACCCAATACTTC CSAVSGGLKTQYF
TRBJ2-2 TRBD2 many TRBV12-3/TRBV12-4 TGTGCCAGCAGCCCGGGACTAGCGAACACCGGGGAGCTGTTTTTT CASSPGLANTGELFF
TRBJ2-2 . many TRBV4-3 TGCGCCAGCAGCCCCCAAGGAAGGGAGCTGTTTTTT CASSPQGRELFF
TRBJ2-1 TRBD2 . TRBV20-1 TGCAGTGCTTTCACTAGCGACAAACGAGGAGTTTACAATGAGAAGTTCTTC CSAFTSDKRGVYNEKFF
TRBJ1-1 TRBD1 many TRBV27 TGTGCCAGCACCAAAACAGGGGTGTACACTGAAGCTTTCTTT CASTKTGVYTEAFF
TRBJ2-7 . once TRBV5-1 TGCGCCAGCAGCGGGGGGCGGGTCGACTACGAGCAGTACTTC CASSGGRVDYEQYF
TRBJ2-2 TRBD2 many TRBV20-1 TGCAGTGCTAGAGATCTCCGGACTAGCGCGACCGGGGAGCTGTTTTTT CSARDLRTSATGELFF
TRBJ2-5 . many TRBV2 TGTGCCAGCATTGGAGTCAGGGAGGCGACCCAGTACTTC CASIGVREATQYF
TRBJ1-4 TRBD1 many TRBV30 TGTGCCTGGAGTGCAGGGGGACGGGAAAAACTGTTTTTT CAWSAGGREKLFF
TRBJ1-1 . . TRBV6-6 TGTGCCAGCAGTTACGTCGAGAACACTGAAGCTTTCTTT CASSYVENTEAFF
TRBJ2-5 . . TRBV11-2 TGTGCCAGCAGCCCGCGTCGTGTTTTTGTGGGGGAGACCCAGTACTTC CASSPRRVFVGETQYF
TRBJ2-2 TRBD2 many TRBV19 TGTGCCAGTAGTACCAGCGGGAGGGCCGCCACCGGGGAGCTGTTTTTT CASSTSGRAATGELFF
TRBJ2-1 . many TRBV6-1 TGTGCCAGCGGTACCCCTCCGGGCGGTGAGCAGTTCTTC CASGTPPGGEQFF
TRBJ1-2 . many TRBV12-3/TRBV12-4 TGTGCCAGCAGCCCAGTCGGTTCTGCACTATATGGCTACACCTTC CASSPVGSALYGYTF
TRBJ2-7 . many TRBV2 TGTGCCAGCAGTGATCGAGCGAGCTCCTACGAGCAGTACTTC CASSDRASSYEQYF
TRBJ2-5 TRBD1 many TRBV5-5 TGTGCCAGCAGCCTCGAGGGACAGGGGCTACAAGAGACCCAGTACTTC CASSLEGQGLQETQYF
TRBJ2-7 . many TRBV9 TGTGCCAGCAGCGTAGGCGGTGGGGGTTCATACGAGCAGTACTTC CASSVGGGGSYEQYF
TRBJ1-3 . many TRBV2 TGTGCCAGCACCCGAAACACCATATATTTT CASTRNTIYF
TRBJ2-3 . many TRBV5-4 TGTGCCAGCAGGGATGGGTTTGGATCGGATACGCAGTATTTT CASRDGFGSDTQYF
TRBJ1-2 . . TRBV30 TGTTCCTGGAGTGCTCCGGACATGGGTGACTATGGCTACACCTTC CSWSAPDMGDYGYTF
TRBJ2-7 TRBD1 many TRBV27 TGTGCCAGCACCAAACCCCCGGACAGGTACTACGAGCAGTACTTC CASTKPPDRYYEQYF
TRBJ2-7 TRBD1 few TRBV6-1 TGTGCCAGCATCCCCCTCGTGACAGGGTTTTACGAGCAGTACTTC CASIPLVTGFYEQYF
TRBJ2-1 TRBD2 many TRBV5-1 TGCGCCAGCAGCCCATCCGGGACTAGCGGTTACAATGAGCAGTTCTTC CASSPSGTSGYNEQFF